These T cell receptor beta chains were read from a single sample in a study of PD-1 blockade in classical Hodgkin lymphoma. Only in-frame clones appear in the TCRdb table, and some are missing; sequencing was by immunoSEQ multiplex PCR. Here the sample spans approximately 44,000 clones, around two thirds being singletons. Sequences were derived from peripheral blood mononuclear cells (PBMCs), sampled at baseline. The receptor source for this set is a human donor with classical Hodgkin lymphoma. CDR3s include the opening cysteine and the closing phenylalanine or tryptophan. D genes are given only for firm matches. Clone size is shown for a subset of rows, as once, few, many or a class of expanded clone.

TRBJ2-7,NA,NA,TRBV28,TGTGCCAGCAGTTCCTACAGGACCACAGAACCCAAAGAGCAGTACTTC,CASSSYRTTEPKEQYF
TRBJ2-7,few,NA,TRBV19,TGTGCCAGTAGTCCCGGCCGGGACCGCGGAACCAAGCAGTACTTC,CASSPGRDRGTKQYF
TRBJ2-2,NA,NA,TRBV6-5,TGTGCCAGCATTGCCGGGGAGCTGTTTTTT,CASIAGELFF
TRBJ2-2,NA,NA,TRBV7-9,TGTGCCAGCAGCTTAGGGGGTAGAACCGGGGAGCTGTTTTTT,CASSLGGRTGELFF
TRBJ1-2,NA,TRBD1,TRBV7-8,TGTGCCAGCAGCTTAGGAGAACAGGGGAACTATGGCTACACCTTC,CASSLGEQGNYGYTF
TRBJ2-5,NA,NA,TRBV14,TGTGCCAGCAGCCATCACGGCTCCCAAGAGACCCAGTACTTC,CASSHHGSQETQYF
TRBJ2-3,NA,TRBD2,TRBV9,TGTGCCAGCAGCGTAGTACCCCTAGCGGGAGGGCGAAGCACAGATACGCAGTATTTT,CASSVVPLAGGRSTDTQYF
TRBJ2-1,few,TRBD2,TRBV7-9,TGTGCCAGCACTGGGACTAGTCGGAATGAGCAGTTCTTC,CASTGTSRNEQFF
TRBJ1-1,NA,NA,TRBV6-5,TGTGCCAGCAGTTACCCGACTGGGACTGAAGCTTTCTTT,CASSYPTGTEAFF
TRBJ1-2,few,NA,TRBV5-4,TGTGCCAGCAGCTCCCCCCTAATGCGGACGGGTGGCTACACCTTC,CASSSPLMRTGGYTF
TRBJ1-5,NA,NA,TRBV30,TGTGCCTGGAACCATGCTCAGGGAGTTTATCAGCCCCAGCATTTT,CAWNHAQGVYQPQHF
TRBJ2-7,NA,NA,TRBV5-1,TGCGCCAGCAGCTTTGACCCAGGGCAACTCCCCAACGAGCAGTACTTC,CASSFDPGQLPNEQYF
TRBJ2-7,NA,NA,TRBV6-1,TGTGCCAGCAGTGAGCTAGCGACAGGCTACGAGCAGTACTTC,CASSELATGYEQYF
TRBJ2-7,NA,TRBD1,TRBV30,TGTGCCTGGAGTGGGGACAGCCTCCACGAGCAGTACTTC,CAWSGDSLHEQYF
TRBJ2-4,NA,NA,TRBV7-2,TGTGCCAGCAGCTCACGGCAGGGAGGAAACATTCAGTACTTC,CASSSRQGGNIQYF
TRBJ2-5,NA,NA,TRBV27,TGTGCCAGCAGTTTCGGGGGCCGTAGGGCAGAGACCCAGTACTTC,CASSFGGRRAETQYF
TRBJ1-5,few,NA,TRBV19,TGTGCCACTCATCAGGGAAGCAATCAGCCCCAGCATTTT,CATHQGSNQPQHF
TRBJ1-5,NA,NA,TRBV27,TGTGCCAGCAGTTTATCCAGGGATAATCAGCCCCAGCATTTT,CASSLSRDNQPQHF
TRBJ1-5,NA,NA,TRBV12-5,TGTGCTAGTGGTTTGGTCTCGCCCCAGCATTTT,CASGLVSPQHF
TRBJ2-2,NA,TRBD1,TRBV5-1,TGCGCCAGCAGCTGGAGACAGGGGCTGAACACCGGGGAGCTGTTTTTT,CASSWRQGLNTGELFF
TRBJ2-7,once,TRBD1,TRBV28,TGTGCCAGCAGGAGTCTGGGGACAGCCATATTCAGCTCCTACGAGCAGTACTTC,CASRSLGTAIFSSYEQYF
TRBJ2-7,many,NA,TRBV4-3,TGCGCCAGCAGCCAAGATCCCGGGACAATGTACGAGCAGTACTTC,CASSQDPGTMYEQYF
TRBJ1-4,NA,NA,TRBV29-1,TGCAGCGTAGTAGCATGGACTGGGAGGGAAAAACTGTTTTTT,CSVVAWTGREKLFF
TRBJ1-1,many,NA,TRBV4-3,TGCGCCAGCAGCCAAGCGGTGTTCGGCTGGGACTTGAACACTGAAGCTTTCTTT,CASSQAVFGWDLNTEAFF
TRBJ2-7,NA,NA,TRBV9,TGTGCCAGCAGCGTAGCGCAGGGGGGATACTACGAGCAGTACTTC,CASSVAQGGYYEQYF
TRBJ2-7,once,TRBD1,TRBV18,TGTGCCAGCTCCCTCACATCGACAGGGGTGGGCTACGAGCAGTACTTC,CASSLTSTGVGYEQYF
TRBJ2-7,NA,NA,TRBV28,TGTGCCAGCAGTCCAAGTCCGGGACTCGGGTCGCTGGCATACGAGCAGTACTTC,CASSPSPGLGSLAYEQYF
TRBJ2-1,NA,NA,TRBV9,TGTGCCAGCAGCGTAGATCACAGGTATGAGCAGTTCTTC,CASSVDHRYEQFF
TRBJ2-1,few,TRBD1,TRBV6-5,TGTGCCAGCAGTTTCCTCCTCGGGACAGTCTACAATGAGCAGTTCTTC,CASSFLLGTVYNEQFF
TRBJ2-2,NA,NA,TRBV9,TGTGCCAGCAGCGTACTAGAAGAGTTGGCCGGGGAGCTGTTTTTT,CASSVLEELAGELFF
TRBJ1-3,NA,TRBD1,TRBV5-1,TGCGCCAGCAGCTTGGACAGGGGGAGCTCTGGAAACACCATATATTTT,CASSLDRGSSGNTIYF
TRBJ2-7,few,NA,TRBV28,TGTGCCAGCAGTTTGACGTCGCGGGGAACGACAAGCGAGCAGTACTTC,CASSLTSRGTTSEQYF
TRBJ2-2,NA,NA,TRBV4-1,TGCGCCAGCAGCCAAGGGTGGCAGGGAAACACCGGGGAGCTGTTTTTT,CASSQGWQGNTGELFF